The TCR beta chain under discussion was sequenced for a study of shared T cell receptors in the human thymus. TCRdb's copy holds only in-frame clones and misses some; the assay was immunoSEQ multiplex PCR. Of 55,000 to 75,000 clones in the sample, 90% to 95% were seen once. Germline V gene data show CDR1 as LNHDA and CDR2 as SQIVND (reference sequence). The ends were cut back, 1 base at V and 8 bases at J, with 12 bases in the middle. The CDR3 spans 15 residues. This clonotype originated in a human donor. The material sequenced was thymocytes. The chain recombines TRBV19 with TRBJ1-6; perhaps TRBD1 as D (5 bases). The DNA of the CDR3 is TGTGCCAGTAGTATAGGAGGGGAAGGGGATTCACCCCTCCACTTT. Translating gives CASSIGGEGDSPLHF.